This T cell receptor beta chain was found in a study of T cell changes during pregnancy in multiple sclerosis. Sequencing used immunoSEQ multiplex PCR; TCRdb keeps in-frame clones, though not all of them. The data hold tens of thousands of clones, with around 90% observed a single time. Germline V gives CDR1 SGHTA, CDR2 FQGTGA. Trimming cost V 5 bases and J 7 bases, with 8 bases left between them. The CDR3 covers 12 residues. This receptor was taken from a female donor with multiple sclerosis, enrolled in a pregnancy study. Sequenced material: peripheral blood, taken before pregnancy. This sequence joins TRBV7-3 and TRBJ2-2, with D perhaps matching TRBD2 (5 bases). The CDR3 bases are TGTGCCAGCAGCCGGGATGTCGGGGAGCTGTTTTTT. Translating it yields CASSRDVGELFF. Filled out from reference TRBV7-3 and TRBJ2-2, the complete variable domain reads GAGVSQTPSNKVTEKGKYVELRCDPISGHTALYWYRQSLGQGPEFLIYFQGTGAADDSGLPNDRFFAVRPEGSVSTLKIQRTERGDSAVYLCASSRDVGELFFGEGSRLTVL.